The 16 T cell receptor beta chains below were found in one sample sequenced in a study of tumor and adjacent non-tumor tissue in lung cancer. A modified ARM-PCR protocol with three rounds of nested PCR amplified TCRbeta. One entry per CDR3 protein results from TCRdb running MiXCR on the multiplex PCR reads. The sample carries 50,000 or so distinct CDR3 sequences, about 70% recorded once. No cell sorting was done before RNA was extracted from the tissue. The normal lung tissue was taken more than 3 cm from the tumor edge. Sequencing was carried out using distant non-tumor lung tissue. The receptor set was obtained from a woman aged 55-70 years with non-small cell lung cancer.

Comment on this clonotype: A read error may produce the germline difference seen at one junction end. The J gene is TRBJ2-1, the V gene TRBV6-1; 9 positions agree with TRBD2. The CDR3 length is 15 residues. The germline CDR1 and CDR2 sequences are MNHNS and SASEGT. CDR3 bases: TGTGCCAGCAGTGAGCTAGCGGGACGATACAATGAGCAGTTATTC. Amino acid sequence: CASSELAGRYNEQLF.

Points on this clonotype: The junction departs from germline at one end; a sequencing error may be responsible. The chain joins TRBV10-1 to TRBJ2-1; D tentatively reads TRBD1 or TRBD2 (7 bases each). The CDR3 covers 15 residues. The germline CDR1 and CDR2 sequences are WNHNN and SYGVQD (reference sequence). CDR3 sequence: CATSQGGGSYNEQFF. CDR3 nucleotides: TGCGCCACCAGTCAGGGGGGGGGCTCCTACAATGAGCAGTTCTTC.

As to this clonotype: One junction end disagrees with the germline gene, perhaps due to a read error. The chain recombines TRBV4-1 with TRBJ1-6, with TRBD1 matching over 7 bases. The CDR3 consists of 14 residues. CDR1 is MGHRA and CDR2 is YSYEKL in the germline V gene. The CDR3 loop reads CASSHTGTESPFHF. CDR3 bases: TGCGCCAGCAGTCATACCGGGACAGAATCACCCTTCCACTTT.

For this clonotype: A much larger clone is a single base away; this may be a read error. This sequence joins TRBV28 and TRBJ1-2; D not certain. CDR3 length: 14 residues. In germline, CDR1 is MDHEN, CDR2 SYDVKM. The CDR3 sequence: CASSLFVGNYGYIF. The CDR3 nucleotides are TGTGCCAGCAGTTTATTTGTCGGCAACTATGGCTACATCTTC.

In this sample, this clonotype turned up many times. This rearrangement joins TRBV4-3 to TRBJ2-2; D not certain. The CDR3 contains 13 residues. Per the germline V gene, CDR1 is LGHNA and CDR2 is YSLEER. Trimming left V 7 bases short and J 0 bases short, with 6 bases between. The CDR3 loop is CASTRTNTGELFF. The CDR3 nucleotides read TGCGCCAGCACCAGAACGAACACCGGGGAGCTGTTTTTT.

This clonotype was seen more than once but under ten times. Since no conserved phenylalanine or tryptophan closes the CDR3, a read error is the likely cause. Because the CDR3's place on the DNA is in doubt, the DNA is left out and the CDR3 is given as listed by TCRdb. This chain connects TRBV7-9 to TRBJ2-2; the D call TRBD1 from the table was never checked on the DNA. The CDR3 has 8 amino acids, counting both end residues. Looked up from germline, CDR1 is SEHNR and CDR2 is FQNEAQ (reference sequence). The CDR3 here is CASRRTRS.

CDR3 nucleotide sequence: TGCGCCAGCGATAGTATTGCCCGGGAGCTGTTTTTT. Encoded protein: CASDSIARELFF. The rearrangement joins TRBV10-1 to TRBJ2-2; no definite D call. V was pared by 8 bases and J by 9 bases, with 13 bases between. The CDR3 is 12 amino acids. Germline V gene lookup returns CDR1 WNHNN and CDR2 SYGVQD (reference sequence).

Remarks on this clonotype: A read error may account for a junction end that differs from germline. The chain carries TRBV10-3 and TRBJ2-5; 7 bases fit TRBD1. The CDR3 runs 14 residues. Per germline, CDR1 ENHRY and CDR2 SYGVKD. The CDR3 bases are TGTGCCATCAGTGGCCTCACAGGGGAAGAGACCCAGTATTTC. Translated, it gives CAISGLTGEETQYF.

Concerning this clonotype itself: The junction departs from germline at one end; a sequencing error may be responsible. CDR3 in amino acids: CSVDSGTVSSYNKQFF. CDR3 nucleotide sequence: TGCAGCGTTGATAGCGGGACAGTTAGTTCCTACAATAAGCAGTTCTTC. The chain recombines TRBV29-1 with TRBJ2-1; weak D call: TRBD2 (8 bases). This CDR3 spans 16 amino acids. Germline loops: CDR1 SQVTM, CDR2 ANQGSEA.

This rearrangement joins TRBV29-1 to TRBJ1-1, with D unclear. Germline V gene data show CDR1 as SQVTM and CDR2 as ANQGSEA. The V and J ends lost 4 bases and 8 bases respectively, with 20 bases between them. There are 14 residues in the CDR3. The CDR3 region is CSVAAGRVQIEAFF. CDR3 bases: TGCAGCGTTGCCGCCGGACGAGTACAGATCGAAGCTTTCTTT.

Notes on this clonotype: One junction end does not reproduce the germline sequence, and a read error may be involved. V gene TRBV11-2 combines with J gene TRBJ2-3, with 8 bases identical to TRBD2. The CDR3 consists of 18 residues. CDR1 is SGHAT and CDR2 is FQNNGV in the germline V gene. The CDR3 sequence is CVSSLGTSGGVFTETQYF. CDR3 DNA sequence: TGTGTCAGCAGCTTAGGGACTAGTGGGGGAGTTTTCACAGAAACGCAGTATTTT.

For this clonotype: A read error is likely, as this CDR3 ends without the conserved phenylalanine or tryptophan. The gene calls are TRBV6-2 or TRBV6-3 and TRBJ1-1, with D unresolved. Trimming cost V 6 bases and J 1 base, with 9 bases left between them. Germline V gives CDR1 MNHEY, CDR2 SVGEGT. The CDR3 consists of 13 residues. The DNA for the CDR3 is TGTGCCAGCAGCAGTAATCCGAACACTGAAGCTTTCCTT. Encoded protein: CASSSNPNTEAFL.

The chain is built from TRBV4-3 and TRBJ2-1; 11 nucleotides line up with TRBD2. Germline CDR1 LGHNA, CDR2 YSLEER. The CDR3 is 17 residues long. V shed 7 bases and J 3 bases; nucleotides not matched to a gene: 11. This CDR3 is CASTPTKLAGDYNEQFF. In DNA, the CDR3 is TGCGCCAGCACTCCAACGAAACTAGCGGGGGACTACAATGAGCAGTTCTTC.

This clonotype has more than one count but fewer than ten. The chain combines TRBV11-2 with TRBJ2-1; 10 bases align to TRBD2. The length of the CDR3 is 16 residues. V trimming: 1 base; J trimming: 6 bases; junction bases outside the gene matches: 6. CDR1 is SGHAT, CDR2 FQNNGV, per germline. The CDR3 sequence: CASSLGPLAGRNEQFF. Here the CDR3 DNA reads TGTGCCAGCAGCTTAGGGCCACTAGCGGGGCGCAATGAGCAGTTCTTC.

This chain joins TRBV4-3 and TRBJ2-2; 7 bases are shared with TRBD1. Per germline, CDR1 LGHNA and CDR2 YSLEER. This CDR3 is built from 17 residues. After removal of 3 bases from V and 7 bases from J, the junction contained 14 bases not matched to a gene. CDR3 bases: TGCGCCAGCAGCCAGGGTACAGGGGAAATGAATATCGGGGAGCTGTTTTTT. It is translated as CASSQGTGEMNIGELFF.

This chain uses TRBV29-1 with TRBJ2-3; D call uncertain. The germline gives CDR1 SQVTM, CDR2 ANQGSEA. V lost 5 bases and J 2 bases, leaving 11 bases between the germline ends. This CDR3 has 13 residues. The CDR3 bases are TGCAGCGTTCACGGGTGGAACACAGATACGCAGTATTTT. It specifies CSVHGWNTDTQYF.